This T cell receptor beta chain was obtained from a study of CD8+ T cells in alopecia areata. Whole-study findings and limits: Resident alphabeta T cells of normal skin are also sequenced in scalp samples. In lesional scalp, particularly from alopecia totalis/universalis, clonality was higher than in normal scalp.

As the sequencing template, cDNA was produced by extracting RNA and reverse transcribing it. Clones were sequenced by immunoSEQ multiplex PCR, and TCRdb holds only the in-frame ones, with some missing. The table has under 130,000 clones, approximately 60% seen once; the top ten hold more than 8%. This CDR3 comprises 11 residues. Germline V gives CDR1 SNHLY, CDR2 FYNNEI. V was shortened by 7 bases and J by 0 bases, with 3 bases between the two germline ends. Details on this clone: Its antigen is not known. It may be a read error: a sequence one base away is much more abundant.

The sequenced sample consisted of CD4+ T cells sorted from blood. The receptor comes from a human donor in good health. The chain employs TRBV2 and TRBJ2-5; no clear D. CDR3 in DNA: TGTGCCAGCACGTACCAAGAGACCCAGTACTTC. Protein sequence: CASTYQETQYF.